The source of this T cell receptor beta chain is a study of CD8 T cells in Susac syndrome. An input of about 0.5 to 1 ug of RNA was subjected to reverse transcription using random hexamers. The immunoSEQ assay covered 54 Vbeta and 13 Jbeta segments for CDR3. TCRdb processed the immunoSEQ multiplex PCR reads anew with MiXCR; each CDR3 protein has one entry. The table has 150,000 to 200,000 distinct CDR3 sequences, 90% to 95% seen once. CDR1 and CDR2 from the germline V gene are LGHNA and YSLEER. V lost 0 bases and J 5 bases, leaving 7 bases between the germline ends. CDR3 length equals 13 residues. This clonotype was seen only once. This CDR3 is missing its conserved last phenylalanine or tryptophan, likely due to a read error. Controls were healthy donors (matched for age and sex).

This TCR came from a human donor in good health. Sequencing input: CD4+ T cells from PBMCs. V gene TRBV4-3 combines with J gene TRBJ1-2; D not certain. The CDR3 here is CASSQDQDYGYTL. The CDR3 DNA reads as TGCGCCAGCAGCCAAGATCAAGATTATGGCTACACCCTC.